One TCR beta chain is described in this entry. The record originates from a study of PD-1 blockade in mismatch repair-deficient tumors. Background on the study: Patients had over ten mismatch repair-deficient cancer types and were previously treated and progressing.

All patients were mismatch repair deficient, assessed by either PCR or immunohistochemistry. The CDR3 length is 20 residues. The V and J ends lost 5 bases and 1 base, in that order; junction bases with no gene match: 21. Germline V lookup: CDR1 SQVTM, CDR2 ANQGSEA. Here immunoSEQ multiplex PCR was the method, and the copy in TCRdb shows in-frame clones only, minus some. The profile covers around 68,000 clones, with approximately 80% appearing a single time and nearly 5.5% taken by the ten largest. Sequences were derived from peripheral blood, sampled 2 weeks after starting pembrolizumab. The receptor was derived from an adult with mismatch repair-deficient cancer. The gene calls are TRBV29-1 and TRBJ2-5, with TRBD2 identical over 11 bases. CDR3 protein: CSVLGGRVTSGKTGQETQYF. CDR3 DNA sequence: TGCAGCGTTCTCGGCGGCCGCGTGACTAGCGGGAAGACGGGCCAAGAGACCCAGTACTTC.